This T cell receptor beta chain was documented in a study of shared clonotypes between healthy human individuals. Whole-study results and caveats: Generation probabilities were higher for clonotypes shared across all four sorted-subset donors than for unshared ones.

On this clone: Its cognate antigen is unknown.

CD45RO-negative, CCR7-positively selected cells formed the naive CD8 fraction, excluding terminally differentiated effector memory CD45RA+ cells. Assay used: immunoSEQ multiplex PCR; TCRdb lists only in-frame clones, some missing. The table shows a few million clones, with 90% to 95% occurring only once. The CDR3 is 15 residues long. Germline V gene lookup returns CDR1 MNHEY and CDR2 SMNVEV (reference sequence). Germline trimming cut 6 bases from V and 4 bases from J; bases unmatched to any gene: 7. Sequences were obtained from naive CD8+ T cells from PBMCs. This TCR was recovered from a man younger than 30 in good health. Some clones in this sample may be carry-over from other donors' samples. This chain joins TRBV27 and TRBJ1-1; 11 bases line up with TRBD1. The CDR3 sequence: CASRGPGTGGTEAFF. DNA for the CDR3: TGTGCCAGCAGGGGACCCGGGACAGGGGGCACTGAAGCTTTCTTT.